The rows below give T cell receptor beta chains drawn from one sample of a study of blood T cell repertoires in COVID-19. Profiled with immunoSEQ multiplex PCR; TCRdb holds only in-frame clones, not every one. The profile shows approximately 74,000 clones, 85% to 90% of them singletons. What was sequenced was peripheral blood. The source of these receptors is a woman aged 60-75 years with acute or convalescent COVID-19. Both conserved end residues are part of each CDR3. A D gene is named only where the DNA matches it firmly. Not every row has a clone size; where given, it reads once, few, many or a size class.

size: -
J: TRBJ1-3
D: -
V: TRBV3-1/TRBV3-2
DNA: TGTGCCAGCAGCCAAGGGGCGGGGAGCTCTGGAAACACCATATATTTT
CDR3: CASSQGAGSSGNTIYF

size: once
J: TRBJ1-5
D: TRBD1
V: TRBV19
DNA: TGTGCCAGTAGTATTGGGACAGGTAATCAGCCCCAGCATTTT
CDR3: CASSIGTGNQPQHF

size: -
J: TRBJ2-3
D: TRBD2
V: TRBV18
DNA: TGTGCCAGCTCACCAGGACTAGCGGGGGGCACAGATACGCAGTATTTT
CDR3: CASSPGLAGGTDTQYF

size: -
J: TRBJ1-6
D: -
V: TRBV12-3/TRBV12-4
DNA: TGTGCCAGCAGTTTAGTGCAGGGTTCACCCCTCCACTTT
CDR3: CASSLVQGSPLHF

size: -
J: TRBJ1-6
D: -
V: TRBV11-2
DNA: TGTGCCAGCAGCTCCGGGACTTTCTCCTATAATTCACCCCTCCACTTT
CDR3: CASSSGTFSYNSPLHF

size: -
J: TRBJ2-5
D: TRBD2
V: TRBV7-9
DNA: TGTGCCAGCAGCTTAGCGCTGGCGGGGGGCCGGGAGACCCAGTACTTC
CDR3: CASSLALAGGRETQYF

size: -
J: TRBJ1-2
D: TRBD1
V: TRBV29-1
DNA: TGCAGCGTTGTGGGACAGGGGAGCTATGGCTACACCTTC
CDR3: CSVVGQGSYGYTF

size: -
J: TRBJ2-2
D: TRBD1
V: TRBV11-3
DNA: TGTGCCAGCAGCCCCTTCTCCGGGACAGGGGGCTCGGGGACCGGGGAGCTGTTTTTT
CDR3: CASSPFSGTGGSGTGELFF

size: once
J: TRBJ2-1
D: TRBD1
V: TRBV19
DNA: TGTGCCAGTAGCGGGCGGGACAGGGATTACAATGAGCAGTTCTTC
CDR3: CASSGRDRDYNEQFF

size: -
J: TRBJ1-1
D: -
V: TRBV12-3/TRBV12-4
DNA: TGTGCCAGCAGTTGGAGGGAAAGGACTGAAGCTTTCTTT
CDR3: CASSWRERTEAFF

size: -
J: TRBJ2-1
D: TRBD1
V: TRBV24-1
DNA: TGTGCCACCAGTGTCGTTTTGGGACAGAAGAGGTCTGGCAATGAGCAGTTCTTC
CDR3: CATSVVLGQKRSGNEQFF

size: few
J: TRBJ1-5
D: TRBD1
V: TRBV18
DNA: TGTGCCAGCTCCGCGGGACAGGGGGGACAGCCCCAGCATTTT
CDR3: CASSAGQGGQPQHF

size: -
J: TRBJ2-1
D: TRBD2
V: TRBV19
DNA: TGTGCCAGTAGTGCGGGGACTAGCGGCAATGAGCAGTTCTTC
CDR3: CASSAGTSGNEQFF

size: -
J: TRBJ1-5
D: -
V: TRBV9
DNA: TGTGCCAGCAGCGTAGATTTCGACGTTGGGACAAGCCTTCCCGAAGGACAGCCCCAGCATTTT
CDR3: CASSVDFDVGTSLPEGQPQHF

size: once
J: TRBJ1-4
D: -
V: TRBV7-9
DNA: TGTGCCAGCAGCTTAGCTGTCCCAGGCGACGGAAAACTGTTTTTT
CDR3: CASSLAVPGDGKLFF

size: -
J: TRBJ2-2
D: -
V: TRBV3-1/TRBV3-2
DNA: TGTGCCAGCAGCCACAGAACGAACACCGGGGAGCTGTTTTTT
CDR3: CASSHRTNTGELFF

size: -
J: TRBJ1-2
D: TRBD1
V: TRBV6-5
DNA: TGTGCCAGCAGTATACAGGGGAACTATGGCTACACCTTC
CDR3: CASSIQGNYGYTF